Reported below is one T cell receptor beta chain. Its matching antigen is unknown. The sample comes from a study of shared clonotypes between healthy human individuals. Findings and caveats of the study: Exclusively blood specimens were collected; tissue repertoires likely differ.

Using immunoSEQ multiplex PCR, the repertoire was profiled, and TCRdb retains in-frame clones only, with some absent. This repertoire shows some 1.5 million clones, nearly 99% found once; its top ten account for about 0.4%. This TCR was sampled from a man aged 25-45 years in good health. Sequenced: naive CD4+ T cells sorted from blood. As for subset: CD45RA+ positively selected.

The CDR3 region has the DNA TGTGCCTCCGGGGTGGGAGACACCCAAGAGCAGTTCTTC. Translation: CASGVGDTQEQFF. The chain is built from TRBV10-3 and TRBJ2-1, with D maybe TRBD2 (5 bases). The CDR3 loop spans 13 amino acids. Germline V gene lookup returns CDR1 ENHRY and CDR2 SYGVKD. Trimming stripped 11 bases from V and 10 bases from J, with 21 bases between.